This T cell receptor beta chain originates from a study of cytomegalovirus exposure and HLA in healthy donors. Study background: Roughly 85 million unique TCRs from HLA-typed donors made up an early data release. Study-wide results and limits: Several of the most significant clusters appeared linked to common viral pathogens, based on a later analysis. Later on, an analysis showed TCR association rates differing by HLA locus, with DRB1 the most and HLA-C the fewest. A few CMV-associated chains were confirmed in vitro to be specific for CMV antigens.

PCR was performed using 60 Vbeta and 13 Jbeta primers. Using immunoSEQ multiplex PCR, the repertoire was profiled, and TCRdb retains in-frame clones only, with some absent. The sample holds some 190,000 clones, about 88% seen once. There are 14 residues in the CDR3. V was cut by 4 bases and J by 2 bases, with 11 bases left in between. CDR1 MGHRA and CDR2 YSYEKL come from the germline V gene. There are a few counts of this clone. Its antigen is currently unknown. This receptor was obtained from a woman aged 25 to 39 in good health and CMV-seronegative. The source material was PBMCs. The J gene is TRBJ1-1, the V gene TRBV4-1, with TRBD1 as a possible D gene (5 bases). The CDR3 region is CASSRGRDNTEAFF. CDR3 coding DNA: TGCGCCAGCAGCCGGGGCAGGGATAACACTGAAGCTTTCTTT.